Below, 24 T cell receptor beta chains from the same sample are listed, as sequenced in a study of shared clonotypes between healthy human individuals. Cells designated naive CD8 were CD45RO-negative and were positively selected for CCR7, with terminally differentiated effector memory CD45RA+ cells excluded. The method was immunoSEQ multiplex PCR; TCRdb's version includes in-frame clones alone and lacks a portion of them. The sample includes roughly 1,800,000 clones, about 95% of them seen just once. Input material: naive CD8+ T cells sorted from blood. These receptors were taken from a man younger than 35 in good health.

This chain uses TRBV5-6 with TRBJ1-2; unclear D gene. Trimming left V 4 bases short and J 7 bases short, with 11 bases between. Germline V gene data show CDR1 as SGHDT and CDR2 as YYEEEE. The CDR3 has 12 residues. CDR3 bases: TGTGCCAGCAGCCCGGAATTCGGTGGCTACACCTTC. Protein sequence: CASSPEFGGYTF.

The V and J genes are TRBV7-9 and TRBJ1-2; TRBD1 is a possible D gene (5 bases). The V end was cut by 5 bases, the J end by 4 bases, with 14 bases between. CDR1 is SEHNR and CDR2 is FQNEAQ in the germline V gene (reference sequence). This CDR3 spans 14 amino acids. The CDR3 DNA is TGTGCCAGCAGCGAATCCGACAGCCTCTATGGCTACACCTTC. Translating gives CASSESDSLYGYTF. The full variable domain, completed using reference TRBV7-9 and TRBJ1-2, is DTGVSQNPRHKITKRGQNVTFRCDPISEHNRLYWYRQTLGQGPEFLTYFQNEAQLEKSRLLSDRFSAERPKGSFSTLEIQRTEQGDSAMYLCASSESDSLYGYTFGSGTRLTVV.

The chain employs TRBV27 and TRBJ1-1, with 9 bases matching TRBD1. The CDR3 has 15 residues. Germline assignment: CDR1 MNHEY and CDR2 SMNVEV (reference sequence). Trimming cost V 5 bases and J 6 bases; bases outside gene matches: 10. The CDR3 DNA sequence: TGTGCCAGCAGTCTCGTTGGGACAGGGATCGCTGAAGCTTTCTTT. It yields the protein CASSLVGTGIAEAFF.

This clone appeared a few times. The chain is built from TRBV7-8 and TRBJ2-3; 8 bases fit TRBD1. V dropped 2 bases and J dropped 4; count of bases not matched to a gene: 5. The CDR3 is 15 amino acids. Per the germline V gene, CDR1 is SGHVS and CDR2 is FQNEAQ. In nucleotides, the CDR3 is TGTGCCAGCAGCTTAAACAGGGGGGCAGCAGATACGCAGTATTTT. Translated: CASSLNRGAADTQYF. The full variable domain, with the rest looked up from reference TRBV7-8 and TRBJ2-3, is GAGVSQSPRYKVAKRGQDVALRCDPISGHVSLFWYQQALGQGPEFLTYFQNEAQLDKSGLPSDRFFAERPEGSVSTLKIQRTQQEDSAVYLCASSLNRGAADTQYFGPGTRLTVL.

The chain recombines TRBV27 with TRBJ2-3; TRBD1 is a possible D gene (6 bases). Germline V gene sequence: CDR1 MNHEY, CDR2 SMNVEV (reference sequence). V was clipped by 5 bases and J by 1 base, with 16 bases between them. There are 16 residues in the CDR3. CDR3 DNA: TGTGCCAGCAGTGACCGGACAGTCCAAGGCACAGATACGCAGTATTTT. Its translation is CASSDRTVQGTDTQYF.

The V gene is TRBV19, the J gene TRBJ2-7; 8 bases are shared with TRBD2. Germline assignment: CDR1 LNHDA and CDR2 SQIVND (reference sequence). CDR3 size: 14 residues. With V trimmed by 9 bases and J by 0 bases, 7 bases remained unmatched. The CDR3 DNA is TGTGCCAGCTCGACTAGCGCAGCCTCCTACGAGCAGTACTTC. Its protein is CASSTSAASYEQYF.

The gene calls are TRBV5-4 and TRBJ2-7, with D possibly being TRBD2 (6 bases). The CDR3 has 14 residues. Trimming removed 4 bases from V and 5 bases from J, with 16 bases in between. CDR1 is SGHNT, CDR2 YYREEE, per germline (reference sequence). The CDR3 protein is CASSVCGRLNEQYF. The CDR3 coding sequence is TGTGCCAGCAGCGTATGTGGGAGGCTCAACGAGCAGTACTTC.

This chain connects TRBV5-1 to TRBJ2-3, with D possibly being TRBD2 (7 bases). Trimming left V 2 bases short and J 4 bases short, with 14 bases between. Per germline, CDR1 SGHRS and CDR2 YFSETQ. The CDR3 is made up of 15 amino acids. CDR3 DNA: TGCGCCAGCAGCTTTACGGGGGGCCCCGCAGATACGCAGTATTTT. Amino acids: CASSFTGGPADTQYF.

About this clone: Other DNA sequences in the sample encode the same CDR3. This chain connects TRBV4-1 to TRBJ1-1; possibly TRBD1 for D (6 bases). The germline CDR1 and CDR2 sequences are MGHRA and YSYEKL. Deletions cut 0 bases from V and 3 bases from J, with 11 bases between. The CDR3 contains 15 residues. CDR3 sequence reads: CASSQDPRGDTEAFF. The CDR3 nucleotides read TGCGCCAGCAGCCAAGATCCCAGGGGTGACACTGAAGCTTTCTTT.

In this sample, this clone turned up once. This chain uses TRBV2 with TRBJ2-7; tentative D call: TRBD1 (5 bases). V lost 6 bases and J 1 base, leaving 13 bases between the germline ends. The CDR3 runs to 14 residues. Germline assignment: CDR1 SNHLY and CDR2 FYNNEI. The CDR3 reads CASSAMTESYEQYF. The CDR3 coding sequence is TGTGCCAGCAGCGCCATGACAGAATCCTACGAGCAGTACTTC.

The chain couples TRBV30 to TRBJ2-5; 7 bases fit TRBD1. V gave up 3 bases and J gave up 4 bases; unmatched junction bases: 8. Per germline, CDR1 GTSNPN and CDR2 SVGIG (reference sequence). This CDR3 is built from 14 residues. The CDR3 reads CAWSRGTATETQYF. The CDR3 DNA follows: TGTGCCTGGAGCAGGGGGACAGCCACAGAGACCCAGTACTTC.

V gene TRBV25-1 combines with J gene TRBJ1-4; 9 positions match TRBD1. V lost 4 bases, J lost 6 bases, and 9 bases stayed unmatched. The CDR3 is made up of 16 amino acids. Germline V lookup: CDR1 MGHDK, CDR2 SYGVNS. CDR3 in DNA: TGTGCCAGCAGTGCCTCCGGGACAGGGCTGTATGAAAAACTGTTTTTT. This gives the protein CASSASGTGLYEKLFF.

The V gene is TRBV2, the J gene TRBJ1-1, with 8 bases fitting TRBD1. CDR1 is SNHLY and CDR2 is FYNNEI in the germline V gene. The CDR3 consists of 15 residues. The V segment lost 4 bases and the J segment 6 bases; nucleotides outside the gene matches: 10. In nucleotides, the CDR3 is TGTGCCAGCAGTGCGAGGACAGGGATTACTGCTGAAGCTTTCTTT. Protein: CASSARTGITAEAFF.

V gene TRBV9 combines with J gene TRBJ1-1; TRBD1 aligns across 7 bases. The CDR3 runs 16 residues. From germline, CDR1 is SGDLS and CDR2 YYNGEE. V gave up 0 bases and J gave up 0 bases; unmatched junction bases: 5. CDR3 nucleotide sequence: TGTGCCAGCAGCGTAGCCAGGGACAGTTTGAACACTGAAGCTTTCTTT. As protein: CASSVARDSLNTEAFF.

The chain joins TRBV7-9 to TRBJ2-7, with D unresolved. Germline V gives CDR1 SEHNR, CDR2 FQNEAQ (reference sequence). CDR3 length: 14 residues. Trimming removed 1 base from V and 2 bases from J, with 9 bases in between. The CDR3 region has the DNA TGTGCCAGCAGCTTAGTAACGGCCCCCTACGAGCAGTACTTC. As protein: CASSLVTAPYEQYF.

V usage is TRBV4-1 and J usage is TRBJ2-7; 9 bases line up with TRBD1. Germline trimming cut 3 bases from V and 4 bases from J; bases unmatched to any gene: 7. The germline gives CDR1 MGHRA, CDR2 YSYEKL. The CDR3 is made up of 15 amino acids. In nucleotides, the CDR3 is TGCGCCAGCAGCCAGATGGGGACAGGGTTATACGAGCAGTACTTC. Its translation: CASSQMGTGLYEQYF.

The chain employs TRBV7-9 and TRBJ2-7; TRBD2 matches at 7 bases. The CDR3 sequence is 15 residues long. Germline CDR1 reads SEHNR; CDR2 reads FQNEAQ (reference sequence). V lost 7 bases, J lost 6 bases, and 15 bases stayed unmatched. This CDR3 reads CASIPPGGVNLEQYF. The CDR3 region has the DNA TGTGCCAGCATCCCCCCTGGGGGGGTCAATCTCGAGCAGTACTTC.

The V call is TRBV11-2, the J call TRBJ1-3, with D uncertain. The CDR3 loop spans 15 amino acids. Germline assignment: CDR1 SGHAT and CDR2 FQNNGV. Trimming cost V 0 bases and J 0 bases, with 6 bases left between them. The CDR3 bases are TGTGCCAGCAGCTTAGATCTGATCTCTGGAAACACCATATATTTT. It encodes CASSLDLISGNTIYF.

This clone appeared once. This chain links TRBV28 with TRBJ2-3, with D maybe TRBD1 (6 bases). Germline V gives CDR1 MDHEN, CDR2 SYDVKM. Trimming removed 5 bases from V and 8 bases from J, with 14 bases in between. The CDR3 extends over 13 amino acids. CDR3 in DNA: TGTGCCAGCAGTCCGCCAGGGGCCGGTACGCAGTATTTT. It encodes CASSPPGAGTQYF. Full variable domain (rest looked up from reference TRBV28 and TRBJ2-3): DVKVTQSSRYLVKRTGEKVFLECVQDMDHENMFWYRQDPGLGLRLIYFSYDVKMKEKGDIPEGYSVSREKKERFSLILESASTNQTSMYLCASSPPGAGTQYFGPGTRLTVL.

The chain carries TRBV21-1 and TRBJ1-2; the table's D call, TRBD1, was not checked against the DNA. TRBV21-1 is described as a pseudogene. This CDR3 comprises 13 residues. CDR3 residues: CASSKCRGYGYTF. The CDR3 region has the DNA TGTGCCAGCAGCAAATGCAGGGGATATGGCTACACCTTC.

In regard to this clone: The sample contains more than one DNA sequence encoding this CDR3. This rearrangement joins TRBV13 to TRBJ2-7, with a weak D call TRBD1 (5 bases). The V gene's germline CDR1 is PRHDT and CDR2 FYEKMQ (reference sequence). The CDR3 is 14 amino acids. V dropped 5 bases and J dropped 0 bases, with 11 bases sitting between them. CDR3 sequence: CASSLSDSSYEQYF. For the CDR3, the DNA is TGTGCCAGCAGCCTCAGCGACAGCTCCTACGAGCAGTACTTC. The full variable domain, its missing parts supplied by reference TRBV13 and TRBJ2-7, is AAGVIQSPRHLIKEKRETATLKCYPIPRHDTVYWYQQGPGQDPQFLISFYEKMQSDKGSIPDRFSAQQFSDYHSELNMSSLELGDSALYFCASSLSDSSYEQYFGPGTRLTVT.

Concerning this clone itself: Other nucleotide sequences in the sample specify the same CDR3. The J gene is TRBJ1-5, the V gene TRBV5-6; D remains unclear. CDR3 length: 12 amino acids. The germline V and J ends were trimmed by 0 bases and 6 bases, with 4 bases remaining between them. CDR1 and CDR2 (germline): SGHDT, YYEEEE. The CDR3 protein is CASSLVGQPQHF. The CDR3 coding sequence is TGTGCCAGCAGCTTGGTAGGTCAGCCCCAGCATTTT.

J is TRBJ2-4 and V is TRBV7-2; possible D gene TRBD1, 6 bases. Germline loops: CDR1 SGHTA, CDR2 FQGNSA. Trimming stripped 2 bases from V and 7 bases from J, with 15 bases between. There are 15 residues in the CDR3. Written as DNA, the CDR3 is TGTGCCAGCAGCTTACCGGGGCAGGGGTTTAACATTCAGTACTTC. Protein product: CASSLPGQGFNIQYF.

The V gene is TRBV5-4, the J gene TRBJ2-3, with D maybe TRBD2 (6 bases). This CDR3 region has 15 residues. Trimming shortened V by 4 bases and J by 4 bases, and 16 bases separated the two germline ends. Germline CDR1 is SGHNT and CDR2 is YYREEE (reference sequence). The CDR3 region has the DNA TGTGCCAGCAGCCTAGCGAGGGAGGTCCCAGATACGCAGTATTTT. Protein sequence: CASSLAREVPDTQYF.